A single T cell receptor beta chain is shown here with its context. Its target is not known. Compared with germline, one end of the junction differs, possibly owing to a read error. CDR3 size: 15 residues. CDR1 and CDR2 from the germline V gene are SSHAT and FNYEAQ (reference sequence). Measured with immunoSEQ multiplex PCR; TCRdb has only the in-frame clones, and not every one. Among 71,000 or so clones listed, 94% were seen once. This sample is drawn from a study of cytomegalovirus exposure and HLA in healthy donors. Study-wide results and limits: The study designated 150 to 200 TCR beta chains cytomegalovirus-associated. The classifier reportedly diagnosed cytomegalovirus status with high sensitivity and specificity. Most TCR sequences proved rare, with some public TCRs found in many donors.

The donors were in the roughly 110-subject validation cohort; that cohort was separate from the roughly 700-subject first cohort. Sequenced: PBMCs. The TCR was taken from a young man in good health and CMV-seropositive. The chain combines TRBV7-7 with TRBJ2-3; the match to TRBD2 covers 9 bases. CDR3 protein: CASSPLAGETDTQYF. CDR3 DNA: TGTGCTAGCAGCCCCTTAGCGGGAGAGACAGATACGCAGTATTTT.